This entry describes one T cell receptor (beta chain). CDR3 length: 16 amino acids. Germline V gene lookup returns CDR1 LGHNA and CDR2 YSLEER. V was clipped by 3 bases and J by 4 bases; unmatched bases: 10. The data derive from a study of Tregs in tolerant kidney transplant recipients. Related graft donors supplied nonmyeloablative bone marrow transplants, and mixed chimerism was transient. Assay: immunoSEQ multiplex PCR; the TCRdb copy retains only in-frame clones and omits some. Counted here are 55,000 to 75,000 clones, over 75% occurring once; the ten biggest clones make up 3.5% to 4%. The TCR comes from a human patient who received a combined kidney and bone marrow transplant. T cells may partly derive from the graft donor. This sample comprised CD4+ T cells from blood (PBMCs), obtained 6 months after the transplant. V and J are TRBV4-3 and TRBJ1-2; 8 nucleotides align to TRBD1. CDR3 in amino acids: CASSQGFGTGSYGYTF. The CDR3, as DNA: TGCGCCAGCAGCCAGGGGTTCGGGACAGGAAGCTATGGCTACACCTTC.